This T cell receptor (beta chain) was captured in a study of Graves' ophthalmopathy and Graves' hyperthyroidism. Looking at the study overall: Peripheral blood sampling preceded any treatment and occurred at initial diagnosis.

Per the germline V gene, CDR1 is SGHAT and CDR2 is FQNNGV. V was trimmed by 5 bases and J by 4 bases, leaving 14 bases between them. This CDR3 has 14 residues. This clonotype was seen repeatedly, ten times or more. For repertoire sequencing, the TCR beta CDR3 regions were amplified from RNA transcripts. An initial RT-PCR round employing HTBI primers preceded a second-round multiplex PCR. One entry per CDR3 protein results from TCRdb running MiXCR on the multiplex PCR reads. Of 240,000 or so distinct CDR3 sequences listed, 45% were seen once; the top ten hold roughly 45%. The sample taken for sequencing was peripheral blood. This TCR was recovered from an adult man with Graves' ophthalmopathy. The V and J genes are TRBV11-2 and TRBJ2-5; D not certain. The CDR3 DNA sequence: TGTGCCAGCAGCCCCTACGCAGTGACAGAGACCCAGTACTTC. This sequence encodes CASSPYAVTETQYF.